The clone carrying this T cell receptor beta chain was detected only a few times. Deletions cut 5 bases from V and 2 bases from J, with 13 bases between. This CDR3 is 15 amino acids long. These data are taken from a study of T-cell reconstitution after alpha-beta-depleted transplantation in children. For TCRbeta, the library was prepared with unique molecular identifiers. One entry per CDR3 protein results from TCRdb running MiXCR on the PCR reads. Here the sample spans 350,000 to 400,000 distinct CDR3 sequences, 13% being singletons. The material sequenced was PBMCs, taken from the stem cell graft. This TCR derives from a human donor who donated a stem cell graft to a child with Fanconi anemia. J is TRBJ1-3 and V is TRBV12-3 or TRBV12-4, with D perhaps matching TRBD1 (5 bases). Here the CDR3 reads CASSPPGVPGNTIYF. CDR3 in DNA: TGTGCCAGCAGTCCCCCGGGGGTCCCTGGAAACACCATATATTTT.